This T cell receptor beta chain was documented in a study of T cells in Graves' hyperthyroidism and ophthalmopathy. General observations from the study: Ophthalmopathy onset followed model prediction by a median about seven months.

TCR beta CDR3 regions were amplified from RNA transcripts. HTBI primers were used for first-round RT-PCR of the TCR CDR3. TCRdb fed the multiplex PCR reads into MiXCR, producing one record per CDR3 protein. The sample includes 250,000 or so distinct CDR3 sequences, approximately 16% of them seen just once. This clonotype was counted at least ten times. Its antigen is not known. V was trimmed by 6 bases and J by 12 bases, leaving 14 bases between them. CDR1 is MNHNS and CDR2 is SASEGT in the germline V gene. The CDR3 covers 11 residues. Diagnoses used clinical symptoms, serum thyroxine and TRAb, thyroid ultrasound and orbital computed tomography. The PBMCs were sourced from fresh peripheral blood (about 9.7 ml).

The chain employs TRBV6-1 and TRBJ1-1; no reliable D call. Input material: blood. This TCR was recovered from a woman between 50 and 59 years old with Graves' hyperthyroidism that later progressed to Graves' ophthalmopathy. CDR3 nucleotide sequence: TGTGCCAGCAGGGACGGAGACGGTTCTTTCTTT. Translation gives CASRDGDGSFF.